The rows below give T cell receptor beta chains drawn from one sample of a study of T cells in Graves' hyperthyroidism and ophthalmopathy. Via MiXCR, TCRdb re-called the multiplex PCR reads, giving one row per CDR3 protein. The repertoire holds under 350,000 distinct CDR3 sequences, with about 15% as singletons. Material: blood. The receptors derive from a woman aged 55-69 years with Graves' ophthalmopathy. CDR3s include the opening cysteine and the closing phenylalanine or tryptophan. The D gene is left open where the match is weak. Clone size is stated in some rows and not others, as once, few, many or a class when expanded.

D gene: TRBD1; J gene: TRBJ2-5; V gene: TRBV6-6; clone size: many; CDR3 length: 18; CDR3 DNA: TGTGCCAGCAGTTACTCCGGCGTCGGCAGCCCAGGGGGAGAGACCCAGTACTTC; CDR3 protein: CASSYSGVGSPGGETQYF
D gene: TRBD1; J gene: TRBJ1-2; V gene: TRBV19; clone size: .; CDR3 length: 13; CDR3 DNA: TGTGCCACCGAAGACAGGGGCGTTGGAGGCTACACCTTC; CDR3 protein: CATEDRGVGGYTF
D gene: TRBD1; J gene: TRBJ1-6; V gene: TRBV28; clone size: many; CDR3 length: 12; CDR3 DNA: TGTGCCAGCAGTCCTAACCAACGGGACAGAGACTTT; CDR3 protein: CASSPNQRDRDF
D gene: .; J gene: TRBJ2-2; V gene: TRBV6-2/TRBV6-3; clone size: many; CDR3 length: 15; CDR3 DNA: TGTGCCAGCAGTTACCGGGTCGTCAGCACCGGGGAGCTGTTTTTT; CDR3 protein: CASSYRVVSTGELFF
D gene: .; J gene: TRBJ2-7; V gene: TRBV28; clone size: many; CDR3 length: 12; CDR3 DNA: TGTGCCAGCGGTATCGAGTTGGGGGAGCAGTACTTC; CDR3 protein: CASGIELGEQYF
D gene: .; J gene: TRBJ1-1; V gene: TRBV28; clone size: many; CDR3 length: 13; CDR3 DNA: TGTGCCAGCAGTGTCAACAGAGAAACTGAAGCTTTCTTT; CDR3 protein: CASSVNRETEAFF
D gene: TRBD1; J gene: TRBJ2-1; V gene: TRBV28; clone size: many; CDR3 length: 15; CDR3 DNA: TGTGCCAGCAGTTTCTTATGGGACAGCTACAATGAGCAGTTCTTC; CDR3 protein: CASSFLWDSYNEQFF
D gene: .; J gene: TRBJ1-2; V gene: TRBV6-5; clone size: many; CDR3 length: 16; CDR3 DNA: TGTGCCAGCAGTTACTCCGGGCCCTCTCATCACTATGGCTACACCTTC; CDR3 protein: CASSYSGPSHHYGYTF
D gene: .; J gene: TRBJ1-1; V gene: TRBV20-1; clone size: many; CDR3 length: 12; CDR3 DNA: TGCAGTGCTAGAATCGCATTTCCTGAAGCTTTCTTT; CDR3 protein: CSARIAFPEAFF
D gene: .; J gene: TRBJ2-7; V gene: TRBV7-2; clone size: many; CDR3 length: 14; CDR3 DNA: TGTGCCAGCAGCCCCTCGACAGCAGGCTACGAGCAGTACTTC; CDR3 protein: CASSPSTAGYEQYF
D gene: TRBD2; J gene: TRBJ2-5; V gene: TRBV19; clone size: few; CDR3 length: 16; CDR3 DNA: TGTGCCAGTAAACCGGGACTAGCGGGAGAGGGTGAGACCCAGTACTTC; CDR3 protein: CASKPGLAGEGETQYF
D gene: TRBD1; J gene: TRBJ2-7; V gene: TRBV5-6; clone size: .; CDR3 length: 14; CDR3 DNA: TGTGCCAGCAGCCTATGGGACAGGGAATACGAGCAGTACTTC; CDR3 protein: CASSLWDREYEQYF
D gene: .; J gene: TRBJ1-1; V gene: TRBV12-3/TRBV12-4; clone size: many; CDR3 length: 13; CDR3 DNA: TGTGCCAGCAGTCCGAACGGGGAGGGGGAAGCTTTCTTT; CDR3 protein: CASSPNGEGEAFF
D gene: TRBD1; J gene: TRBJ2-3; V gene: TRBV6-5; clone size: few; CDR3 length: 15; CDR3 DNA: TGTGCCAGCAGTTACAAGGGGGCATGGGGAGATACGCAGTATTTT; CDR3 protein: CASSYKGAWGDTQYF
D gene: TRBD2; J gene: TRBJ2-1; V gene: TRBV5-1; clone size: many; CDR3 length: 16; CDR3 DNA: TGCGCCAGCAGCTTGGGTGGGGGACTAGACCTCGATGAGCAGTTCTTC; CDR3 protein: CASSLGGGLDLDEQFF
D gene: TRBD2; J gene: TRBJ2-1; V gene: TRBV6-2/TRBV6-3; clone size: many; CDR3 length: 15; CDR3 DNA: TGTGCCAGCAGTTACGCAAGCGGGGGATACAATGAGCAGTTCTTC; CDR3 protein: CASSYASGGYNEQFF
D gene: .; J gene: TRBJ2-1; V gene: TRBV7-9; clone size: many; CDR3 length: 14; CDR3 DNA: TGTGCCAGCAGCTCCACGGGCCCCTACAATGAGCAGTTCTTC; CDR3 protein: CASSSTGPYNEQFF
D gene: .; J gene: TRBJ1-3; V gene: TRBV7-2; clone size: .; CDR3 length: 14; CDR3 DNA: TGTGCCAGCAGCTTGGGAGCGGCTGGAAACACCATATATTTT; CDR3 protein: CASSLGAAGNTIYF
D gene: .; J gene: TRBJ2-4; V gene: TRBV27; clone size: many; CDR3 length: 17; CDR3 DNA: TGTGCCAGCAGTTTTAGGGGTGGGGGGCAGGGTAGATACATTCAGTACTTC; CDR3 protein: CASSFRGGGQGRYIQYF
D gene: TRBD1; J gene: TRBJ1-5; V gene: TRBV20-1; clone size: many; CDR3 length: 13; CDR3 DNA: TGCAGTGCTGGCGGACAGGAACATCAGCCCCAGCATTTT; CDR3 protein: CSAGGQEHQPQHF
D gene: TRBD1; J gene: TRBJ1-1; V gene: TRBV10-3; clone size: many; CDR3 length: 18; CDR3 DNA: TGTGCCATCAGGCCGACGGTTATAAAGACAGGGGTGAACACTGAAGCTTTCTTT; CDR3 protein: CAIRPTVIKTGVNTEAFF
D gene: .; J gene: TRBJ2-2; V gene: TRBV5-1; clone size: .; CDR3 length: 17; CDR3 DNA: TGCGCCAGCAGCTTGGCCGGGGCGGGGGCGCCTCACGGGGAGCTGTTTTTT; CDR3 protein: CASSLAGAGAPHGELFF
D gene: .; J gene: TRBJ2-1; V gene: TRBV11-3; clone size: many; CDR3 length: 13; CDR3 DNA: TGTGCCAGCAGCTCTTTACACTACAATGAGCAGTTCTTC; CDR3 protein: CASSSLHYNEQFF